These 8 T cell receptor beta chains were sequenced from one sample in a study of CD8 T cells in ankylosing spondylitis. Whole-study results and caveats: Seemingly characteristic of ankylosing spondylitis blood was a TCR beta motif consisting of roughly 8 highly homologous variants.

TCRdb called the 5' RACE reads again in MiXCR, with one record for every CDR3 protein. The table records over 700,000 distinct CDR3 sequences, around 19% of them present only once. Antigens of these TCRs are unknown. Specimen: blood, either unsorted or a sorted T cell fraction (not recorded which). The receptors stem from a male donor with ankylosing spondylitis.

This clonotype has only a few counts. The chain couples TRBV7-2 to TRBJ2-2; a possible D gene is TRBD1 (7 bases). The CDR3 has 15 amino acids. Trimming left V 0 bases short and J 7 bases short, with 12 bases between. CDR1 is SGHTA, CDR2 FQGNSA, per germline. The CDR3 coding sequence is TGTGCCAGCAGCTTAGCGACAGGGCGGGGCGGGGAGCTGTTTTTT. Residues: CASSLATGRGGELFF.

The V call is TRBV3-1, the J call TRBJ1-2, with a tentative D call TRBD1 (6 bases). Germline CDR1 LGHDT, CDR2 YNNKEL (reference sequence). This CDR3 is 16 amino acids long. Trimming stripped 0 bases from V and 4 bases from J, with 15 bases between. This CDR3 is CASSQDPTGLLYGYTF. The CDR3 coding sequence is TGTGCCAGCAGCCAAGACCCGACAGGCCTCCTCTATGGCTACACCTTC.

This clonotype was picked up a small number of times. The V and J genes are TRBV29-1 and TRBJ2-2; 9 bases fit TRBD1. Trimming cost V 6 bases and J 0 bases; bases outside gene matches: 5. The V gene's germline CDR1 is SQVTM and CDR2 ANQGSEA. This CDR3 region has 15 residues. This CDR3 reads CSVLGTGPNTGELFF. CDR3 bases: TGCAGCGTCCTGGGGACAGGGCCGAACACCGGGGAGCTGTTTTTT.

This clonotype was seen only a few times. The chain employs TRBV5-1 and TRBJ2-7; D is unclear. V lost 4 bases to trimming and J lost 2 bases, with 16 bases between them. This CDR3 has 15 residues. The germline V gene encodes CDR1 SGHRS and CDR2 YFSETQ. CDR3 residues: CASSLGSTGTYEQYF. In DNA form, the CDR3 reads TGCGCCAGCAGCCTAGGGTCGACGGGTACCTACGAGCAGTACTTC. Full variable domain (remainder filled in from reference TRBV5-1 and TRBJ2-7): KAGVTQTPRYLIKTRGQQVTLSCSPISGHRSVSWYQQTPGQGLQFLFEYFSETQRNKGNFPGRFSGRQFSNSRSEMNVSTLELGDSALYLCASSLGSTGTYEQYFGPGTRLTVT.

A note on this clonotype: Given a much more abundant clone one base away, this may be a read error. This rearrangement joins TRBV5-1 to TRBJ1-5; possibly TRBD1 for D (6 bases). V was shortened by 2 bases and J by 4 bases, with 10 bases between the two germline ends. The CDR3 contains 14 residues. Germline CDR1 reads SGHRS; CDR2 reads YFSETQ. CDR3 amino acids: CASSFEGGNQPQHF. The CDR3 bases are TGCGCCAGCAGCTTTGAGGGGGGGAATCAGCCCCAGCATTTT.

V gene TRBV5-1 combines with J gene TRBJ2-3, with TRBD1 identical over 11 bases. Looked up from germline, CDR1 is SGHRS and CDR2 is YFSETQ. V lost 0 bases, J lost 3 bases, and 3 bases stayed unmatched. The CDR3 contains 16 residues. CDR3 sequence reads: CASSLGGTGGTDTQYF. In DNA, the CDR3 is TGCGCCAGCAGCTTGGGCGGGACAGGGGGAACAGATACGCAGTATTTT. Full variable domain (outside the CDR3, taken from reference TRBV5-1 and TRBJ2-3): KAGVTQTPRYLIKTRGQQVTLSCSPISGHRSVSWYQQTPGQGLQFLFEYFSETQRNKGNFPGRFSGRQFSNSRSEMNVSTLELGDSALYLCASSLGGTGGTDTQYFGPGTRLTVL.

A few counts support this clonotype. The chain has TRBV5-8 and TRBJ1-2; D might be TRBD1 (5 bases). The germline V gene encodes CDR1 SGHTS and CDR2 YDEGEE. The CDR3 sequence is 16 residues long. V gave up 7 bases and J gave up 9 bases, with 28 bases separating them. Here the CDR3 DNA reads TGTGCCAGCCGAGCCTTCTCCAGGGAAGAGTCGTATAGCTACACCTTC. Residues: CASRAFSREESYSYTF.

The genes are TRBV5-1 and TRBJ2-7; 8 bases map to TRBD2. Germline CDR1 SGHRS, CDR2 YFSETQ. The CDR3 has 16 residues. V shed 4 bases, J shed 2 bases, and the junction held 11 bases outside the gene matches. CDR3 in DNA: TGCGCCAGCAGCGGCCGTACCGGGGGGGTCACCTACGAGCAGTACTTC. Its protein product is CASSGRTGGVTYEQYF.